A single T cell receptor beta chain is shown here with its context. Its antigen is not yet known. The record has no base qualities; no much larger clone is one base away. The data derive from a study of blood T cell repertoires in COVID-19 (dated by TCRdb to between 2020 and 2021). As for the study more broadly: Samples from collaborators originated in the United States, Italy and Spain and spanned both the acute and convalescent phases of COVID-19. The prospective study material was composed of cDNA or gDNA derived from T cells, B-cell-depleted T cells, or PBMCs. Where available, HLA class I and class II types were obtained from metadata supplied by the sample provider rather than from assay-based typing. Subjects who had been exposed to COVID-19, were actively infected with it, or had recovered from it provided the deeply sampled blood TCRbeta repertoires that made up the dataset. The repertoires were released in a freely available public database meant as a resource for research on the immune response to SARS-CoV-2. The samples were drawn from two sources: the first 160 participants of the ongoing ImmuneRACE study, and over 950 subjects contributed by 6 global collaborators. Nearly every sample came with metadata listing a de-identified subject ID, COVID-19 status, age in years and sex. The research as a whole found: The quantity of clinical and demographic metadata differed by source and by participant and was supplied without curation.

The collaborating institutions used their own protocols to collect whole blood in K2EDTA tubes. For TCRbeta analysis, collaborators shipped samples as frozen whole blood, isolated PBMCs, or DNA extracted from either of those sample types. CDR1 and CDR2 are read off the germline V gene as SQVTM and ANQGSEA. V is cut by 6 bases and J by 2 bases, and the space between the germline ends is 25 bases. Including cysteine and phenylalanine, the CDR3 has 17 amino acids. Just the 51-base CDR3 DNA is kept, in frame starting at base 1. TCRbeta CDR3 regions were amplified from genomic DNA by means of the immunoSEQ Assay, a bias-controlled multiplex PCR. In the authors' own workflow: Nucleated cell counts per sample were estimated from amplification of reference gene primers within the assay. To quantify the absolute abundance of each unique TCRbeta CDR3 rearrangement, sequence reads were collapsed and filtered. Productive Simpson clonality was computed per sample as the square root of Simpson's diversity index over productive rearrangements. TCRdb's version of the immuneACCESS table is confined to in-frame rearrangements and falls short of the full clone set. An unresolved V gene accounts for under half of the shortfall where checked; the remainder is of unknown origin. V, J and clone size are taken as reported in that table, and D and trimming were inferred from the DNA itself. The sample contains approximately 65,000 clones, around nine tenths of them found a single time. Jointly, the top ten make up just over 5% of the sample.

Sequenced: peripheral blood. This clonotype was sampled from a woman between 18 and 30 years old with acute or convalescent COVID-19. Recombination connected TRBV29-1 to TRBJ1-2; possibly the D gene is TRBD1, per 5 matching bases. The CDR3 corresponds to CSVRRQTPGPLNYGYTF. Here is the DNA: TGCAGCGTCCGAAGACAGACTCCCGGACCCCTCAACTATGGCTACACCTTC. Outside the CDR3, residues come from the reference TRBV29-1 and TRBJ1-2 proteins, so the full variable domain is: SAVISQKPSRDICQRGTSLTIQCQVDSQVTMMFWYRQQPGQSLTLIATANQGSEATYESGFVIDKFPISRPNLTFSTLTVSNMSPEDSSIYLCSVRRQTPGPLNYGYTFGSGTRLTVV.